Sequencing of this TCR beta chain was carried out in a study of human T cells and chemical hapten exposure. At the level of the study: TCR yields per sample varied, mainly owing to small pooled library volume differences. General study findings and limits: Expanded TCRs grouped into significantly more large CDR3 similarity clusters than controls produced.

Individual cDNA molecules in this library carried unique molecular identifiers. TCRdb redid the calling of the RACE reads with MiXCR, one entry per CDR3 protein. Among approximately 50,000 distinct CDR3 sequences listed, approximately 9.7% were seen once. Noted time point: pre-sensitization, week 0. Treatment of the sample: therapeutic diphenylcyclopropenone sensitization with weekly scalp DPC. Whole blood that had not been fractionated was the source of extracted total RNA. Donation of samples came from alopecia patients who were 18 to 70 years old and suitable for DPC. The germline V and J ends were trimmed by 4 bases and 3 bases, with 9 bases remaining between them. CDR3 length: 13 residues. The V gene's germline CDR1 is MNHEY and CDR2 SMNVEV (reference sequence). The table lists this clonotype with a few counts. Its antigen remains unknown.

Sequenced here: whole blood, sampled in connection with sensitization to the hapten diphenylcyclopropenone (DPC). This clonotype originated in a woman aged 30 to 39 with alopecia areata. Some clones in this sample may be carry-over from other donors' samples. The chain has TRBV27 and TRBJ1-2; D gene unclear. The CDR3 nucleotides read TGTGCCAGCAGTTCCACTCCTGACTATGGCTACACCTTC. It is translated as CASSSTPDYGYTF.